These 16 T cell receptor beta chains originate from one sample sequenced in a study of cytotoxic CD8 clonotypes in ibrutinib-treated CLL (dated by TCRdb to the early 2020s). This specimen's time point label, per the study, means: 12 months on ibrutinib. Libraries were built with the immunoSEQ multiplex PCR assay. TCRdb took over this immuneACCESS table, retaining in-frame rearrangements with V and J assigned. Such tables are incomplete; in checked studies, under half of the missing clones stem from an unresolved V gene, and the remainder is unexplained. The sample table lists about 72,000 clones, about two thirds of them with a count of one. The ten largest account for 5.7% of the sample. Sequencing used PBMCs, obtained after 12 months of ibrutinib treatment. The receptors come from a human donor with chronic lymphocytic leukemia.

This clone came up a few times. This rearrangement joins TRBV18 to TRBJ2-2; D gene uncertain. Germline CDR1 is KGHSH and CDR2 is LQKENI. Trimming stripped 3 bases from V and 6 bases from J, with 8 bases between. CDR3 size: 13 residues. The DNA for the CDR3 is TGTGCCAGCTCACCTTCCGTTCCCGGGGAGCTGTTTTTT. Protein product: CASSPSVPGELFF.

This rearrangement joins TRBV6-5 to TRBJ1-1; 7 nucleotides agree with TRBD1. The germline CDR1 and CDR2 sequences are MNHEY and SVGAGI. The J segment lost 4 bases and the V segment lost 6 bases, leaving 11 bases of the junction unmatched. This CDR3 has 15 amino acids. CDR3 coding DNA: TGTGCCAGCAGACCGTACACAGGGGAGAGCACTGAAGCTTTCTTT. Amino acid sequence: CASRPYTGESTEAFF.

The rearrangement uses TRBV4-2 and TRBJ1-4; TRBD1 might be the D (6 bases). The V gene's germline CDR1 is LGHNA and CDR2 YNFKEQ. This CDR3 contains 16 residues. V was clipped by 0 bases and J by 2 bases, with 10 bases between them. This CDR3 is CASSQEQGTTNEKLFF. The CDR3 nucleotides read TGTGCCAGCAGCCAAGAACAGGGTACCACTAATGAAAAACTGTTTTTT.

This clone was counted a single time. The CDR3 coding sequence is TGTGCCTTCGGGACATCCTTTATGGGCAATGAGCAGTTCTTC. The encoded protein is CAFGTSFMGNEQFF. This sequence joins TRBV10-3 and TRBJ2-1; tentatively, D is TRBD1 (6 bases). The V and J ends lost 11 bases and 6 bases respectively, with 20 bases between them. The CDR3 extends over 14 amino acids. Germline loops: CDR1 ENHRY, CDR2 SYGVKD.

The chain links TRBV5-1 to TRBJ2-1; possible D gene TRBD1, 6 bases. The CDR3 sequence is 19 residues long. The V end lost 2 bases, the J end lost 4 bases, and 25 bases lay between the germline ends. Germline V gene data show CDR1 as SGHRS and CDR2 as YFSETQ. The CDR3 is CASSFSEGWGQGDYNEQFF. Written as DNA, the CDR3 is TGCGCCAGCAGCTTTTCCGAGGGATGGGGACAAGGGGATTACAATGAGCAGTTCTTC.

This clone was detected a few times. The V gene is TRBV5-6, the J gene TRBJ1-1, with D tentatively TRBD1 (5 bases). Trimming stripped 2 bases from V and 8 bases from J, with 10 bases between. The CDR3 totals 12 residues. Germline V CDR1 and CDR2: SGHDT, YYEEEE. CDR3 protein: CASSLRGREAFF. In nucleotides, the CDR3 is TGTGCCAGCAGCTTAAGGGGCAGGGAAGCTTTCTTT. Drawing the rest from reference TRBV5-6 and TRBJ1-1, the complete variable domain is DAGVTQSPTHLIKTRGQQVTLRCSPKSGHDTVSWYQQALGQGPQFIFQYYEEEERQRGNFPDRFSGHQFPNYSSELNVNALLLGDSALYLCASSLRGREAFFGQGTRLTVV.

The chain links TRBV6-5 to TRBJ2-1; TRBD1 matches at 8 bases. This CDR3 has 15 amino acids. Germline loops: CDR1 MNHEY, CDR2 SVGAGI. The V gene end was trimmed by 0 bases and the J gene end by 8 bases; junction bases not matched to a gene: 6. Written as DNA, the CDR3 is TGTGCCAGCAGTTACTCGGTCCAGGGGGCTGATGAGCAGTTCTTC. Protein: CASSYSVQGADEQFF.

V usage is TRBV19 and J usage is TRBJ1-1; maybe TRBD1 (5 bases). V was cut by 3 bases and J by 7 bases, with 6 bases left in between. CDR1 is LNHDA, CDR2 SQIVND, per germline (reference sequence). This CDR3 spans 11 amino acids. The CDR3 here is CASSIQGEAFF. CDR3 nucleotides: TGTGCCAGTAGTATTCAGGGTGAAGCTTTCTTT.

This clone came up a few times. The chain has TRBV30 and TRBJ1-4, with TRBD1 matching 7 bases. Germline assignment: CDR1 GTSNPN and CDR2 SVGIG (reference sequence). The CDR3 extends over 15 amino acids. With 5 bases clipped from V and 8 bases from J, the junction kept 14 bases outside the gene matches. CDR3 bases: TGTGCCTGGGGGCATGAGTCGGGACAGCCGGAAAAACTGTTTTTT. Amino acids: CAWGHESGQPEKLFF. The full variable domain, with the rest looked up from reference TRBV30 and TRBJ1-4, is SQTIHQWPATLVQPVGSPLSLECTVEGTSNPNLYWYRQAAGRGLQLLFYSVGIGQISSEVPQNLSASRPQDRQFILSSKKLLLSDSGFYLCAWGHESGQPEKLFFGSGTQLSVL.

V and J are TRBV6-5 and TRBJ2-5; D perhaps matches TRBD2 (6 bases). Trimming left V 10 bases short and J 7 bases short, with 19 bases between. In germline, CDR1 is MNHEY, CDR2 SVGAGI. The CDR3 contains 13 residues. CDR3 nucleotides: TGTGCCACCAGGGCGGGACCTAGTGGGACCCAGTACTTC. It translates to CATRAGPSGTQYF.

This chain connects TRBV29-1 to TRBJ1-2; TRBD1 aligns across 7 bases. Losses at the gene ends were 7 bases for V and 7 bases for J; bases not matched to a gene: 15. There are 14 residues in the CDR3. Germline CDR1 is SQVTM and CDR2 is ANQGSEA. The CDR3 protein is CSALSGGGAGGYTF. CDR3 coding DNA: TGCAGCGCACTAAGTGGAGGGGGCGCAGGTGGCTACACCTTC.

The chain links TRBV10-3 to TRBJ1-4; TRBD1 matches 7 bases. After removal of 6 bases from V and 4 bases from J, the junction contained 2 bases not matched to a gene. Germline lookup yields CDR1 ENHRY and CDR2 SYGVKD. The CDR3 covers 13 residues. The CDR3, as DNA: TGTGCCATCAGCAGGGGGGATAATGAAAAACTGTTTTTT. Its translation: CAISRGDNEKLFF.

This chain uses TRBV30 with TRBJ2-2; the match to TRBD2 covers 7 bases. The trim removed 2 bases at V and 1 base at J, leaving 1 base unmatched. Germline-derived CDR1 and CDR2 are GTSNPN and SVGIG (reference sequence). The CDR3 is 14 residues long. CDR3 loop: CAWSPGGNTGELFF. CDR3 coding DNA: TGTGCCTGGAGTCCGGGGGGGAACACCGGGGAGCTGTTTTTT.

This chain uses TRBV18 with TRBJ2-5; possibly TRBD1 for D (6 bases). Per germline, CDR1 KGHSH and CDR2 LQKENI. With 3 bases removed from V and 3 bases from J, the gap between germline ends came to 11 bases. The CDR3 has 14 residues. The CDR3 spells CASSPLAGEETQYF. The CDR3 nucleotides are TGTGCCAGCTCACCCTTAGCAGGGGAAGAGACCCAGTACTTC.

The V gene is TRBV6-1, the J gene TRBJ2-3; 12 positions match TRBD2. Germline V gene lookup returns CDR1 MNHNS and CDR2 SASEGT. The CDR3 extends over 16 amino acids. V lost 2 bases, J lost 6 bases, and 6 bases stayed unmatched. This CDR3 reads CASSEYRTSGADTQYF. The DNA of the CDR3 is TGTGCCAGCAGTGAATATCGGACTAGCGGGGCCGATACGCAGTATTTT.

The V call is TRBV25-1, the J call TRBJ2-7, with 10 bases matching TRBD1. Germline values: CDR1 MGHDK, CDR2 SYGVNS. CDR3 size: 15 residues. The V segment lost 3 bases and the J segment 2 bases; nucleotides outside the gene matches: 4. Written as DNA, the CDR3 is TGTGCCAGCAGTGATCCCGGACAGGGGGCCTACGAGCAGTACTTC. Its protein product is CASSDPGQGAYEQYF.